The 6 T cell receptor beta chains in this list originate from one sample, sequenced in a study of cytomegalovirus exposure and HLA in healthy donors (dated by TCRdb to 2016 to 2017). The library was obtained by the immunoSEQ multiplex PCR assay. The multiplex PCR relied on a mix of 60 forward primers for TCR Vbeta segments and 13 reverse primers for TCR Jbeta segments. TCRdb's version of the immuneACCESS table is confined to in-frame rearrangements and falls short of the full clone set. An unresolved V gene accounts for under half of the shortfall where checked; the remainder is of unknown origin. Present in this sample are some 140,000 clones, approximately 70% of which were seen just once. Of the sample, 1% to 1.5% falls within the top ten clones. Source material: PBMCs. The receptor set was obtained from a woman in her 40s in good health and CMV-seronegative.

This clone was seen only once. The chain joins TRBV5-1 to TRBJ1-1, with D unclear. The germline V and J ends were trimmed by 0 bases and 3 bases, with 9 bases remaining between them. This CDR3 has 14 amino acids. Germline loops: CDR1 SGHRS, CDR2 YFSETQ. The chain's CDR3 is CASSLDGADTEAFF. The CDR3 DNA reads as TGCGCCAGCAGCTTGGATGGTGCGGACACTGAAGCTTTCTTT.

V gene TRBV5-1 combines with J gene TRBJ1-2, with D tentatively TRBD1 (5 bases). Germline V gives CDR1 SGHRS, CDR2 YFSETQ. The CDR3 extends over 13 amino acids. V was clipped by 5 bases and J by 6 bases, with 14 bases between them. CDR3 sequence reads: CASRPEPGDGYTF. The DNA for the CDR3 is TGCGCCAGCAGACCCGAACCGGGGGATGGCTACACCTTC.

This rearrangement joins TRBV7-9 to TRBJ1-4; no reliable D call. The length of the CDR3 is 14 residues. V lost 3 bases to trimming and J lost 6 bases, with 11 bases between them. CDR1 is SEHNR and CDR2 is FQNEAQ in the germline V gene (reference sequence). The CDR3 loop is CASSFGTADEKLFF. The CDR3 coding sequence is TGTGCCAGCAGCTTCGGTACAGCAGATGAAAAACTGTTTTTT.

V usage is TRBV19 and J usage is TRBJ1-4; D gene unclear. V was clipped by 5 bases and J by 8 bases, with 15 bases between them. Looked up from germline, CDR1 is LNHDA and CDR2 is SQIVND (reference sequence). The CDR3 loop spans 14 amino acids. The CDR3 DNA reads as TGTGCCAGTAGTTATCCGTCTCCTGGCGAAAAACTGTTTTTT. Amino acids: CASSYPSPGEKLFF.

The J gene is TRBJ2-1, the V gene TRBV19, with a tentative D call TRBD1 (5 bases). Germline values: CDR1 LNHDA, CDR2 SQIVND (reference sequence). The CDR3 consists of 13 residues. V dropped 10 bases and J dropped 7 bases, with 17 bases sitting between them. CDR3 residues: CATLAGSENEQFF. CDR3 nucleotide sequence: TGTGCCACCCTGGCAGGGTCAGAAAATGAGCAGTTCTTC.

This clone occurred a few times. V is TRBV2 and J is TRBJ1-3; D is perhaps TRBD1 (6 bases). This CDR3 is built from 14 residues. Germline assignment: CDR1 SNHLY and CDR2 FYNNEI. Trimming cost V 6 bases and J 1 base, with 10 bases left between them. The CDR3 protein is CASRQGQSGNTIYF. CDR3 nucleotide sequence: TGTGCCAGCAGGCAGGGGCAGTCTGGAAACACCATATATTTT.